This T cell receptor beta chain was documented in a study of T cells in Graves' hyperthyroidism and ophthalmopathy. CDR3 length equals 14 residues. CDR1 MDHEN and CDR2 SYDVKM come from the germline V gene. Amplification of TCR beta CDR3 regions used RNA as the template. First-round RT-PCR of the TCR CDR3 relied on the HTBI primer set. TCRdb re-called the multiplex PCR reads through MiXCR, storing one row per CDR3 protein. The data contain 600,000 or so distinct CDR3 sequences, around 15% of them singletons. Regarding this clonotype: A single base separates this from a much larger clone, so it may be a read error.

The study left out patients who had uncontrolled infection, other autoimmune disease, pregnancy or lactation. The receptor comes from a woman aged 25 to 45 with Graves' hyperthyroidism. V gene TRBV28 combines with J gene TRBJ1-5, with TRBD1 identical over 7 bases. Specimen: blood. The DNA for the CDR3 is TGTGCCAGCCTCAGGGGACAGTCCTATCAGCCCCGGCATTTT. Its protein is CASLRGQSYQPRHF.